Included here is one T cell receptor (beta chain) sequence, with context. Its target antigen remains unknown. Base qualities were left out, and no much larger clone turns up one base away. The sample's treatment or condition label, decoded: in vitro stimulation with specific CMV peptide epitopes to enrich CMV-specific T cells. The record originates from a study of T cell repertoires in cytomegalovirus infection (dated by TCRdb to about 2019). Study-wide context: The peptide stimulations were aimed at well-studied HLA-B-restricted epitopes as well as recently identified HLA-C-restricted CMV epitopes, whose presentation resists viral immunomodulation. Donor HLA type was relevant to the analysis, as public TCR beta signatures indicated carriage of CMV infection together with the matching HLA type. Study-wide findings and limitations: In the ex vivo response, HLA-C-restricted CMV-specific TCR beta clonotypes were dominant, and in two of eight donors the single most frequent clonotype came from this HLA-C-restricted group. In both this cohort and an independent cohort of 352 donors, the cumulative frequency of public TCR beta family members distinguished carriers of CMV infection plus the relevant HLA type.

Trimming at the junction amounts to 5 bases on V and 5 bases on J, and the germline ends lie 14 bases apart. The CDR3 starts with the cysteine, ends with the phenylalanine, and has 14 residues. The kept DNA is CDR3 alone, 42 bases in frame from the first base. For CDR1 and CDR2, the germline V gene lists MDHEN and SYDVKM. TCRdb shows the sequencer as Illumina HiSeq 1500. In-frame beta chains were kept once TCRdb had trimmed the public reads at Q25 with fastp and called clones with MiXCR. Every distinct CDR3 protein forms one entry, paired with its most common genes and DNA. The sample table holds roughly 700,000 distinct CDR3 sequences, of which around 32% were seen once. The top ten clones comprise over 15% of the sample.

The chain links TRBV28 with TRBJ2-3; a tentative D call is TRBD1 (6 bases match). This receptor was identified in a human donor in good health (CMV status not recorded). Some clones in this sample may be carry-over from other donors' samples. Here the sequenced sample was cultured PBMCs, taken from culture after CMV antigen stimulation. The CDR3 protein sequence reads: CASSVPGQKDTQYF. The DNA reads as follows: TGTGCCAGCAGTGTGCCGGGACAAAAAGATACGCAGTATTTT.